This entry lists 15 T cell receptor beta chains sequenced from one sample in a study of siplizumab effects on memory and regulatory T cells. Sequencing used immunoSEQ multiplex PCR; TCRdb keeps in-frame clones, though not all of them. Of some 99,000 clones in the sample, 92% are singletons; the top ten hold approximately 0.75%. The sequenced sample was Tregs sorted from blood. These receptors originate from a human donor in good health.

The chain carries TRBV7-9 and TRBJ2-1; 11 positions match TRBD2. CDR3 length: 15 amino acids. CDR1 is SEHNR, CDR2 FQNEAQ, per germline (reference sequence). V was pared by 0 bases and J by 6 bases, with 1 base of the junction left unmatched. The CDR3 loop is CASSLASGGANEQFF. The CDR3 bases are TGTGCCAGCAGCTTAGCTAGCGGGGGGGCCAATGAGCAGTTCTTC.

The chain links TRBV7-9 to TRBJ2-6, with 8 bases that match TRBD1. The CDR3 spans 16 residues. The V and J ends lost 5 bases and 4 bases, in that order; junction bases with no gene match: 7. Germline CDR1 is SEHNR and CDR2 is FQNEAQ (reference sequence). CDR3 amino acids: CASSQGALSGANVLTF. CDR3 coding DNA: TGTGCCAGCAGCCAGGGGGCCCTATCCGGGGCCAACGTCCTGACTTTC.

V and J are TRBV9 and TRBJ2-5, with D hard to call. The CDR3 has 9 residues. Germline V gene sequence: CDR1 SGDLS, CDR2 YYNGEE. V lost 8 bases to trimming and J lost 5 bases, with 4 bases between them. The CDR3: CARRETQYF. Here the CDR3 DNA reads TGTGCCAGGAGGGAGACCCAGTACTTC.

The rearrangement links TRBV27 to TRBJ2-2; TRBD1 might be the D (5 bases). The CDR3 contains 13 residues. Trimming removed 3 bases at V and 6 bases at J, with 8 bases between. Germline values: CDR1 MNHEY, CDR2 SMNVEV (reference sequence). CDR3 nucleotide sequence: TGTGCCAGCAGTTTCAGGGTTTCCGGGGAGCTGTTTTTT. Translating it yields CASSFRVSGELFF.

V and J are TRBV29-1 and TRBJ2-1; maybe TRBD1 (5 bases). V was shortened by 4 bases and J by 8 bases, with 18 bases between the two germline ends. There are 14 residues in the CDR3. Germline V CDR1 and CDR2: SQVTM, ANQGSEA. As DNA, the CDR3 is TGCAGCGTTGTAGGTTGGGGCCTCGGCCATGAGCAGTTCTTC. It translates to CSVVGWGLGHEQFF.

The genes are TRBV18 and TRBJ1-5, with D unresolved. CDR3 length: 14 amino acids. Germline CDR1 reads KGHSH; CDR2 reads LQKENI. With 2 bases removed from V and 3 bases from J, the gap between germline ends came to 8 bases. The CDR3 bases are TGTGCCAGCTCACCATCGAGCCTCAATCAGCCCCAGCATTTT. Its translation is CASSPSSLNQPQHF.

The chain joins TRBV11-2 to TRBJ2-1; a weak D match, TRBD2 (6 bases). V lost 1 base, J lost 2 bases, and 6 bases lay in between. Looked up from germline, CDR1 is SGHAT and CDR2 is FQNNGV. This CDR3 comprises 14 residues. The CDR3 here is CASSLGLAYNEQFF. In DNA, the CDR3 is TGTGCCAGCAGCTTAGGACTAGCCTACAATGAGCAGTTCTTC.

This CDR3 is CASSVGGQPLENTEAFF. The CDR3 nucleotides read TGTGCCAGCAGCGTAGGTGGACAGCCATTGGAGAACACTGAAGCTTTCTTT. This chain joins TRBV9 and TRBJ1-1; D perhaps matches TRBD1 (6 bases). The germline V and J ends were trimmed by 0 bases and 1 base, with 16 bases remaining between them. From germline, CDR1 is SGDLS and CDR2 YYNGEE. The CDR3 totals 17 residues.

V is TRBV9 and J is TRBJ2-5; perhaps TRBD2 as D (6 bases). Germline V gene data show CDR1 as SGDLS and CDR2 as YYNGEE. CDR3 length equals 15 residues. V lost 0 bases and J 5 bases, leaving 14 bases between the germline ends. DNA of the CDR3: TGTGCCAGCAGCGTAGGGATAGGGGCGGGGGAGACCCAGTACTTC. Translating it yields CASSVGIGAGETQYF.

The chain has TRBV5-1 and TRBJ2-1; D is undetermined. In germline, CDR1 is SGHRS, CDR2 YFSETQ. This CDR3 region has 15 residues. Trimming stripped 1 base from V and 0 bases from J, with 8 bases between. The CDR3 loop is CASSLLESSYNEQFF. The CDR3 DNA follows: TGCGCCAGCAGCTTGTTGGAGAGCTCCTACAATGAGCAGTTCTTC.

The CDR3 nucleotides read TGTGCCAGCATTGGACTAGCCCAGGCTGATACGCAGTATTTT. It translates to CASIGLAQADTQYF. The gene calls are TRBV2 and TRBJ2-3, with 8 bases matching TRBD2. J was trimmed by 6 bases and V by 7 bases; bases with no gene match: 9. CDR3 length: 14 residues. CDR1 SNHLY and CDR2 FYNNEI come from the germline V gene.

The chain carries TRBV27 and TRBJ1-5; no reliable D call. Looked up from germline, CDR1 is MNHEY and CDR2 is SMNVEV (reference sequence). V lost 4 bases and J 3 bases, leaving 7 bases between the germline ends. CDR3 length: 13 residues. The CDR3 DNA sequence: TGTGCCAGCAGTTATACCCCCAATCAGCCCCAGCATTTT. Encoded protein: CASSYTPNQPQHF.

The chain has TRBV15 and TRBJ1-1; D is possibly TRBD1 (5 bases). V was pared by 0 bases and J by 11 bases, with 19 bases between. The CDR3 length is 15 residues. Germline CDR1 LNHNV, CDR2 YYDKDF (reference sequence). Here the CDR3 reads CATSRDLRVVTAAFF. In nucleotides, the CDR3 is TGTGCCACCAGCAGAGATCTCAGGGTGGTCACGGCGGCTTTCTTT.

V and J are TRBV19 and TRBJ1-5; D gene unclear. Trimming left V 5 bases short and J 7 bases short, with 15 bases between. Germline CDR1 is LNHDA and CDR2 is SQIVND (reference sequence). CDR3 length equals 14 residues. The CDR3, as DNA: TGTGCCAGTAGTTACTCGGTCCTCGGACAGCCCCAGCATTTT. It specifies CASSYSVLGQPQHF.

V usage is TRBV20-1 and J usage is TRBJ2-7, with D possibly being TRBD1 or TRBD2 (5 bases each). CDR3 size: 11 residues. Looked up from germline, CDR1 is DFQATT and CDR2 is SNEGSKA (reference sequence). V lost 4 bases, J lost 6 bases, and 10 bases lay in between. Here the CDR3 reads CSAIRESEQYF. The CDR3 DNA reads TGCAGTGCTATCAGGGAGTCCGAGCAGTACTTC.